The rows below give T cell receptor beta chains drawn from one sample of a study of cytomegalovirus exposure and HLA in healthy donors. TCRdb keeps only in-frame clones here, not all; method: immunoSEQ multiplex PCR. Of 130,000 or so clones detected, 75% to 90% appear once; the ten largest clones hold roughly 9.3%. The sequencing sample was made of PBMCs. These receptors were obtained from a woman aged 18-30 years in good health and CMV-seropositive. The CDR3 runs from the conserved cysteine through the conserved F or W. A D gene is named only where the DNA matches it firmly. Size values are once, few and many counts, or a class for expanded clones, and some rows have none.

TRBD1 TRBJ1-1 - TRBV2 TGTGCCAGCAGGGGCAGGGGGCACACTGAAGCTTTCTTT CASRGRGHTEAFF
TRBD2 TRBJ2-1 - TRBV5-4 TGTGCCAGCAGCTTGGATGGTAGCGGGTCCTACAATGAGCAGTTCTTC CASSLDGSGSYNEQFF
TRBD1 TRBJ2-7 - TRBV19 TGTGCCAGTAGTAAACCCAACCAGGGGGCTAACGAGCAGTACTTC CASSKPNQGANEQYF
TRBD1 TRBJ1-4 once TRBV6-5 TGTGCCAGCAGGGAGACAGGGGCTAATGAAAAACTGTTTTTT CASRETGANEKLFF
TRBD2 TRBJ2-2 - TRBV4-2 TGTGCCAGCAGCCCCCCAACGGGACTAGCGGGTTACACCGGGGAGCTGTTTTTT CASSPPTGLAGYTGELFF
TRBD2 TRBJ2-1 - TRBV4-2 TGTGCCAGCAGCCAAGAATGGGGGACTAGTCACAATGAGCAGTTCTTC CASSQEWGTSHNEQFF
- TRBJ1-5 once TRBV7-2 TGTGCCAGCAGCGTTAAGGGAGGAGGCAATCAGCCCCAGCATTTT CASSVKGGGNQPQHF
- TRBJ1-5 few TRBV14 TGTGCCAGCAGCCCCAAGGAGGGAATTAGCAATCAGCCCCAGCATTTT CASSPKEGISNQPQHF
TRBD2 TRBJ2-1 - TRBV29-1 TGCAGCGTTGAAACTAGCGGATACTACAATGAGCAGTTCTTC CSVETSGYYNEQFF
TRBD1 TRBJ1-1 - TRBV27 TGTGCCAGCAGTTTATTTTATAAGGGGGCAGACACTGAAGCTTTCTTT CASSLFYKGADTEAFF
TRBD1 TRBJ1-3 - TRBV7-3 TGTGCCAGCAGCCCAGACAGGGGAGCTGGAAACACCATATATTTT CASSPDRGAGNTIYF